These 4 T cell receptor beta chains share one sample of origin, sequenced in a study of T cells after yellow fever vaccination. TCRdb re-called the 5' RACE reads through MiXCR, storing one row per CDR3 protein. Among about 120,000 distinct CDR3 sequences listed, about 6.8% were seen once. The sample consisted of CD4+ T cells sorted from PBMCs, taken around 45 days after the first yellow fever vaccination. The receptors were sampled from a man between 18 and 35 years old who received the YFV17D yellow fever vaccine.

This clonotype was seen at least ten times. The V gene is TRBV5-1, the J gene TRBJ2-3, with 9 nucleotides matching TRBD2. The CDR3 has 18 residues. After removal of 1 base from V and 4 bases from J, the junction contained 13 bases not matched to a gene. Germline CDR1 is SGHRS and CDR2 is YFSETQ. The CDR3 region has the DNA TGCGCCAGCAGCTTGTGGCCCTCCGAGCGGGGGGTTGCAGATACGCAGTATTTT. This translates into CASSLWPSERGVADTQYF.

This clonotype was seen at least ten times. This sequence joins TRBV19 and TRBJ1-4; no reliable D call. The V and J ends lost 4 bases and 5 bases respectively, with 8 bases between them. CDR1 and CDR2 (germline): LNHDA, SQIVND (reference sequence). CDR3 size: 13 residues. This CDR3 is CASSTQNNEKLFF. The CDR3 region has the DNA TGTGCCAGTAGTACCCAGAACAATGAAAAACTGTTTTTT.

The sample holds many counts of this clonotype. The rearrangement uses TRBV5-1 and TRBJ1-4; D uncertain. Germline V gene lookup returns CDR1 SGHRS and CDR2 YFSETQ. The length of the CDR3 is 14 residues. Trimming took 6 bases from V and 4 from J, leaving 13 bases between them. The CDR3 here is CASNWGGDNEKLFF. CDR3 nucleotide sequence: TGCGCCAGCAATTGGGGAGGCGATAATGAAAAACTGTTTTTT. Using reference TRBV5-1 and TRBJ1-4 for the parts outside the CDR3, the full variable domain is KAGVTQTPRYLIKTRGQQVTLSCSPISGHRSVSWYQQTPGQGLQFLFEYFSETQRNKGNFPGRFSGRQFSNSRSEMNVSTLELGDSALYLCASNWGGDNEKLFFGSGTQLSVL.

Ten or more counts support this clonotype. The chain links TRBV19 to TRBJ2-6; D could derive from TRBD1 or TRBD2 (6 bases each). With 2 bases removed from V and 2 bases from J, the gap between germline ends came to 16 bases. Germline CDR1 and CDR2: LNHDA and SQIVND (reference sequence). This CDR3 is built from 18 residues. DNA of the CDR3: TGTGCCAGTAGTATACCTAACGGAGGGGGGCCTGGGGCCAACGTCCTGACTTTC. It yields the protein CASSIPNGGGPGANVLTF. The full variable domain, with the rest looked up from reference TRBV19 and TRBJ2-6, is DGGITQSPKYLFRKEGQNVTLSCEQNLNHDAMYWYRQDPGQGLRLIYYSQIVNDFQKGDIAEGYSVSREKKESFPLTVTSAQKNPTAFYLCASSIPNGGGPGANVLTFGAGSRLTVL.